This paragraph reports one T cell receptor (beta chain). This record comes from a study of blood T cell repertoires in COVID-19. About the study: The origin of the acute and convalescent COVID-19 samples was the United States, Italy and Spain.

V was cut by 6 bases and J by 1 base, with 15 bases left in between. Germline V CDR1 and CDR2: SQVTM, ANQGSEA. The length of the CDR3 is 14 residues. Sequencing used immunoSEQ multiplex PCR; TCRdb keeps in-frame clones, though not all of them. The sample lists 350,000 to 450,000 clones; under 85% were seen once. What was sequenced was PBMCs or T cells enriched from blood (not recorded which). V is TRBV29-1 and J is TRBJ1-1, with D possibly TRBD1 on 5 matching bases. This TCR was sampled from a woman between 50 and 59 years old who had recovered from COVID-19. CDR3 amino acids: CSVAVGAANTEAFF. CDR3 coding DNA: TGCAGCGTGGCTGTTGGGGCCGCGAACACTGAAGCTTTCTTT.